This record looks at one TCR beta chain sequence and its context. Its antigen is currently unknown. The sample belongs to a study of cytotoxic CD8 clonotypes in ibrutinib-treated CLL. On the study more broadly: Response was recorded as partial in approximately 25 patients and complete in 2; at median about 6 years, roughly 15 remained remitted and roughly 12 had progressed. Mean values per sample were around 250,000 productive templates and roughly 90,000 productive rearrangements. The study, taken as a whole, reports: Patients with sustained remission and those progressing were sampled at differing times. The study found clonality rose at ibrutinib response, then fell toward baseline at progression.

The V gene end was trimmed by 0 bases and the J gene end by 3 bases; junction bases not matched to a gene: 9. This CDR3 region has 17 residues. Germline CDR1 SGDLS, CDR2 YYNGEE. TCRdb keeps only in-frame clones here, not all; method: immunoSEQ multiplex PCR. The data contain some 130,000 clones, 80% to 90% of them singletons. This receptor was identified in a human donor with chronic lymphocytic leukemia. The J gene is TRBJ2-7, the V gene TRBV9; 10 bases line up with TRBD2. The specimen was PBMCs, collected after 24 months of ibrutinib treatment. The CDR3 DNA reads as TGTGCCAGCAGCGTAGGGGTCCAGCGGGGGGGCCTCTACGAGCAGTACTTC. Its translation: CASSVGVQRGGLYEQYF.